One sample yielded the 5 T cell receptor beta chains listed below, sequenced in a study of T cells expressing NK-cell markers. From the 5' RACE reads, TCRdb lists one entry per CDR3 protein and no DNA. Recorded for this sample: about 160,000 distinct CDR3 sequences. The sample taken for sequencing was blood T cells: a sorted CD56 or NKG2C T cell subset, CD4+ or CD8+ T cells, or bulk PBMC T cells (not recorded which). The origin of the receptors is a woman aged 18 to 75 in good health.

The CDR3 loop reads CASSLFISGADTQYF. The chain joins TRBV7-2 to TRBJ2-3; the TRBD1 assignment by TCRdb is unverifiable without DNA. Looked up from germline, CDR1 is SGHTA and CDR2 is FQGNSA. The CDR3 is 15 amino acids.

The chain couples TRBV18 to TRBJ1-3. This CDR3 region has 16 residues. The V gene's germline CDR1 is KGHSH and CDR2 LQKENI. This chain's CDR3 is CASSKETPTSGNTIYF.

This chain joins TRBV20-1 and TRBJ2-1. This CDR3 spans 14 amino acids. Looked up from germline, CDR1 is DFQATT and CDR2 is SNEGSKA (reference sequence). The CDR3: CSASIGNNYNEQFF.

The V gene is TRBV3-1, the J gene TRBJ2-7. This CDR3 contains 16 residues. Germline assignment: CDR1 LGHDT and CDR2 YNNKEL (reference sequence). The CDR3 loop is CASSQEYSGVWGEQYF.

The chain couples TRBV7-2 to TRBJ2-1; TCRdb reports TRBD2, a call that lacks DNA to check it against. The CDR3 runs 16 residues. Germline CDR1 is SGHTA and CDR2 is FQGNSA. This CDR3 reads CASSLWGGGAHNEQFF.